The clone carrying this TCR beta chain was observed at least ten times. What it recognizes is unknown. These data originate in a study of T cells in Graves' hyperthyroidism and ophthalmopathy. Study as a whole: Peripheral blood was acquired at first diagnosis, ahead of any therapy whatsoever. Study observations and caveats: Most thyroid clonotypes expanded above 0.001 appeared in blood too.

Amplified TCR beta CDR3 regions derived from RNA transcripts. First-round RT-PCR of the TCR CDR3 relied on the HTBI primer set. TCRdb reanalysed the multiplex PCR reads using MiXCR and keeps one entry per CDR3 protein. The data show 350,000 or so distinct CDR3 sequences, 15% to 20% seen once. Thyroid ultrasound, orbital computed tomography, clinical symptoms, and serum thyroxine and TRAb underpinned diagnoses. The PBMCs were taken from about 10 ml of fresh peripheral blood. This CDR3 contains 15 residues. Per germline, CDR1 MNHEY and CDR2 SMNVEV (reference sequence). J was trimmed by 4 bases and V by 2 bases; bases with no gene match: 1.

This clonotype was obtained from a woman aged 40 to 49 with Graves' ophthalmopathy. The material sequenced was blood. The rearrangement links TRBV27 to TRBJ2-2, with TRBD2 matching 10 bases. Here the CDR3 reads CASSLTSGATGELFF. CDR3 bases: TGTGCCAGCAGTTTAACTAGCGGGGCCACCGGGGAGCTGTTTTTT.